This T cell receptor beta chain came from a study of monozygotic twins with inflammatory bowel disease. General study findings and limits: What may have added variability to patient repertoires is that immunosuppressive treatments differed.

The CDR3 is 14 residues long. Germline CDR1 SEHNR, CDR2 FQNEAQ (reference sequence). Every TCR library drew on approximately 3.5 ug of total RNA. Researchers used template switching to add UMIs featuring a 6-nucleotide sample barcode. TCRdb re-called the 5' RACE reads; every CDR3 protein appears as one record, without DNA. This table lists over 90,000 distinct CDR3 sequences. For this clonotype: Its antigen remains unknown.

Whole blood that had not undergone T cell sorting provided the isolated total RNA. Sequenced sample: blood. This TCR was sampled from a human donor with ulcerative colitis or Crohn's disease, or a healthy co-twin of an affected twin (not recorded which). This rearrangement joins TRBV7-9 to TRBJ2-7; TCRdb returns TRBD1, unconfirmable since there is no DNA. CDR3: CASSLAGGVFGQYF. Full variable domain (rest looked up from reference TRBV7-9 and TRBJ2-7): DTGVSQNPRHKITKRGQNVTFRCDPISEHNRLYWYRQTLGQGPEFLTYFQNEAQLEKSRLLSDRFSAERPKGSFSTLEIQRTEQGDSAMYLCASSLAGGVFGQYFGPGTRLTVT.